These 21 T cell receptor beta chains were all obtained from the same sample, sequenced in a study of shared clonotypes between healthy human individuals. Assay used: immunoSEQ multiplex PCR; TCRdb lists only in-frame clones, some missing. Among more than 850,000 clones listed, approximately 80% were seen once. Sequenced sample: memory CD4+ T cells from PBMCs. Subset denoted: CD45RA-negative fraction. The source of these receptors is a man younger than 35 in good health. Some clones in this sample may be carry-over from other donors' samples.

The V gene is TRBV2, the J gene TRBJ1-1, with D possibly being TRBD1 (6 bases). Germline CDR1 SNHLY, CDR2 FYNNEI. The CDR3 totals 14 residues. Trimming shortened V by 5 bases and J by 2 bases, and 12 bases separated the two germline ends. CDR3 coding DNA: TGTGCCAGCAGTCATCCAGGGGCCAACACTGAAGCTTTCTTT. Translated: CASSHPGANTEAFF.

This clone was seen a handful of times. The chain has TRBV15 and TRBJ2-3, with 7 nucleotides matching TRBD2. The CDR3 length is 16 residues. The V gene's germline CDR1 is LNHNV and CDR2 YYDKDF (reference sequence). The junction had 7 bases not matched to a gene; V was cut back by 0 bases and J by 4 bases. The CDR3 loop is CATSREWREGPDTQYF. CDR3 coding DNA: TGTGCCACCAGCAGAGAATGGAGGGAGGGCCCAGATACGCAGTATTTT.

This clone was picked up a small number of times. The chain recombines TRBV30 with TRBJ1-5; no reliable D call. This CDR3 is 13 amino acids long. Trimming took 5 bases from V and 0 from J, leaving 8 bases between them. Germline CDR1 and CDR2: GTSNPN and SVGIG (reference sequence). CDR3 region: CAWGRSSNQPQHF. CDR3 sequence (DNA): TGTGCCTGGGGCAGGAGTAGCAATCAGCCCCAGCATTTT.

This clone was counted many times. The rearrangement links TRBV28 to TRBJ1-2; the D is unclear. The germline CDR1 and CDR2 sequences are MDHEN and SYDVKM. V lost 3 bases to trimming and J lost 3 bases, with 14 bases between them. The CDR3 loop spans 15 amino acids. CDR3 amino acids: CASSFLRRTDYGYTF. The CDR3 DNA reads as TGTGCCAGCAGTTTCCTTCGTAGGACGGACTATGGCTACACCTTC.

This rearrangement joins TRBV6-5 to TRBJ2-2; D gene unclear. Looked up from germline, CDR1 is MNHEY and CDR2 is SVGAGI. This CDR3 spans 14 amino acids. Trimming took off 4 bases at V and 3 bases at J, with 9 bases between the two ends. The CDR3 region has the DNA TGTGCCAGCAGTTCAAACAGTTACACCGGGGAGCTGTTTTTT. Protein product: CASSSNSYTGELFF.

The V call is TRBV6-5, the J call TRBJ1-1; 8 bases agree with TRBD1. The ends lost 5 bases at V and 5 bases at J; junction bases unmatched: 7. The CDR3 totals 14 residues. The germline V gene encodes CDR1 MNHEY and CDR2 SVGAGI. CDR3 protein: CASSRQGAGTEAFF. DNA for the CDR3: TGTGCCAGCAGTCGGCAGGGGGCGGGGACTGAAGCTTTCTTT.

V and J are TRBV5-1 and TRBJ2-5; D might be TRBD1 (5 bases). The CDR3 covers 14 residues. The germline V gene has CDR1 SGHRS and CDR2 YFSETQ. The germline V and J ends were trimmed by 1 base and 5 bases, with 12 bases remaining between them. The CDR3: CASSLPQPGETQYF. CDR3 bases: TGCGCCAGCAGCTTGCCCCAACCAGGGGAGACCCAGTACTTC. The full variable domain, rest sourced from reference TRBV5-1 and TRBJ2-5, is KAGVTQTPRYLIKTRGQQVTLSCSPISGHRSVSWYQQTPGQGLQFLFEYFSETQRNKGNFPGRFSGRQFSNSRSEMNVSTLELGDSALYLCASSLPQPGETQYFGPGTRLLVL.

About this clone itself: The sample holds other DNA sequences that translate to the same CDR3. This rearrangement joins TRBV29-1 to TRBJ2-1, with 7 positions matching TRBD1. Germline V lookup: CDR1 SQVTM, CDR2 ANQGSEA. Germline trimming cut 4 bases from V and 1 base from J; bases unmatched to any gene: 4. This CDR3 has 14 residues. The CDR3 DNA reads as TGCAGCGTTGTAGGGGGCTCATCCTACAATGAGCAGTTCTTC. Translating gives CSVVGGSSYNEQFF.

V gene TRBV4-3 combines with J gene TRBJ2-1; 15 positions match TRBD2. V was pared by 0 bases and J by 7 bases, with 7 bases of the junction left unmatched. This CDR3 spans 18 amino acids. Germline values: CDR1 LGHNA, CDR2 YSLEER. The CDR3 region is CASSQDSPGLAGGNEQFF. DNA of the CDR3: TGCGCCAGCAGCCAAGATTCCCCCGGACTAGCGGGAGGGAATGAGCAGTTCTTC.

As to this clone: Other DNA sequences in this sample translate to the same CDR3. This chain uses TRBV6-5 with TRBJ1-5; D ambiguous. Between the trimmed V and J ends, which lost 4 bases and 1 base, there was a span of 5 bases. This CDR3 contains 13 residues. Germline values: CDR1 MNHEY, CDR2 SVGAGI. CDR3 protein: CASSWSSNQPQHF. The CDR3 DNA reads as TGTGCCAGCAGTTGGTCCAGCAATCAGCCCCAGCATTTT.

The V gene is TRBV5-1, the J gene TRBJ2-5; 11 bases match TRBD2. This CDR3 comprises 16 residues. V dropped 7 bases and J dropped 4; count of bases not matched to a gene: 12. The germline V gene encodes CDR1 SGHRS and CDR2 YFSETQ. This chain's CDR3 is CASVASGRLSGETQYF. The DNA of the CDR3 is TGCGCCAGCGTTGCTAGCGGGAGGTTGAGCGGAGAGACCCAGTACTTC.

The count of this clone is one. A read error may be the cause here, since a much bigger clone is one base away. Other DNA sequences in the sample encode the same CDR3. The chain is built from TRBV28 and TRBJ2-7; D unclear. The V gene's germline CDR1 is MDHEN and CDR2 SYDVKM. The CDR3 is made up of 12 amino acids. The V and J ends lost 4 bases and 1 base respectively, with 5 bases between them. CDR3 nucleotides: TGTGCCAGCAGTTCCCCGTCCTACGAGCAGTACTTC. Its translation: CASSSPSYEQYF.

V and J are TRBV4-2 and TRBJ2-7; D uncertain. Germline V gives CDR1 LGHNA, CDR2 YNFKEQ. The CDR3 totals 13 residues. V lost 3 bases and J lost 3, with 9 bases in between. CDR3 nucleotide sequence: TGTGCCAGCAGCCATCCCGACGGCTACGAGCAGTACTTC. It yields the protein CASSHPDGYEQYF.

Only one count was recorded for this clone. The chain recombines TRBV28 with TRBJ2-7; 9 positions agree with TRBD1. The germline V gene encodes CDR1 MDHEN and CDR2 SYDVKM. The ends lost 4 bases at V and 6 bases at J; junction bases unmatched: 10. This CDR3 region has 15 residues. The CDR3 region has the DNA TGTGCCAGCAGTTCCCCCGGGACAGGGTGGGGCGAGCAGTACTTC. Protein: CASSSPGTGWGEQYF.

There are a few counts of this clone. The chain recombines TRBV13 with TRBJ1-2; a possible D gene is TRBD1 (5 bases). The CDR3 is 14 residues long. CDR1 and CDR2 (germline): PRHDT, FYEKMQ (reference sequence). V dropped 0 bases and J dropped 8 bases, with 13 bases sitting between them. The DNA for the CDR3 is TGTGCCAGCAGCTTAGGAAGGGAGCAGGGAGGCTACACCTTC. As protein: CASSLGREQGGYTF.

The chain couples TRBV5-5 to TRBJ2-2; perhaps TRBD2 as D (5 bases). This CDR3 has 16 residues. The V gene's germline CDR1 is SGHKS and CDR2 YYEKEE (reference sequence). The V gene lost 3 bases and the J gene lost 2 bases, with 14 bases spanning the gap. DNA of the CDR3: TGTGCCAGCAGCTGGCTATTACGGGGAAACACCGGGGAGCTGTTTTTT. It specifies CASSWLLRGNTGELFF. The full variable domain, completed using reference TRBV5-5 and TRBJ2-2, is DAGVTQSPTHLIKTRGQQVTLRCSPISGHKSVSWYQQVLGQGPQFIFQYYEKEERGRGNFPDRFSARQFPNYSSELNVNALLLGDSALYLCASSWLLRGNTGELFFGEGSRLTVL.

The table lists this clone with a count of one. The chain carries TRBV27 and TRBJ1-1; no firm D call. Germline assignment: CDR1 MNHEY and CDR2 SMNVEV (reference sequence). V was pared by 5 bases and J by 2 bases, with 24 bases between. This CDR3 contains 18 residues. The CDR3 region is CASSPGDARRVSNTEAFF. Here the CDR3 DNA reads TGTGCCAGCAGTCCAGGTGACGCGAGAAGGGTAAGCAACACTGAAGCTTTCTTT.

This rearrangement joins TRBV19 to TRBJ1-4, with unresolved D. Germline V gene lookup returns CDR1 LNHDA and CDR2 SQIVND (reference sequence). The CDR3 has 12 amino acids. V was trimmed by 10 bases and J by 8 bases, leaving 14 bases between them. CDR3 nucleotides: TGTGCCACCCATAAGAGGGAGGAAAAACTGTTTTTT. Protein sequence: CATHKREEKLFF. Full variable domain (missing parts from reference TRBV19 and TRBJ1-4): DGGITQSPKYLFRKEGQNVTLSCEQNLNHDAMYWYRQDPGQGLRLIYYSQIVNDFQKGDIAEGYSVSREKKESFPLTVTSAQKNPTAFYLCATHKREEKLFFGSGTQLSVL.

The rearrangement joins TRBV5-4 to TRBJ2-1; 8 bases agree with TRBD2. The CDR3 totals 15 residues. Per the germline V gene, CDR1 is SGHNT and CDR2 is YYREEE (reference sequence). Trimming removed 2 bases from V and 8 bases from J; junction bases left unmatched: 9. CDR3 nucleotide sequence: TGTGCCAGCAGCTTATCCGGGAGGGCCTGGGATGAGCAGTTCTTC. Translated: CASSLSGRAWDEQFF. Full variable domain (outside the CDR3, taken from reference TRBV5-4 and TRBJ2-1): ETGVTQSPTHLIKTRGQQVTLRCSSQSGHNTVSWYQQALGQGPQFIFQYYREEENGRGNFPPRFSGLQFPNYSSELNVNALELDDSALYLCASSLSGRAWDEQFFGPGTRLTVL.

The chain recombines TRBV19 with TRBJ2-4, with TRBD1 identical over 8 bases. The J segment lost 0 bases and the V segment lost 3 bases, leaving 10 bases of the junction unmatched. Germline CDR1 LNHDA, CDR2 SQIVND (reference sequence). The CDR3 contains 18 residues. The chain's CDR3 is CASSIGTGPGVAKNIQYF. CDR3 coding DNA: TGTGCCAGTAGTATCGGGACAGGTCCGGGGGTAGCCAAAAACATTCAGTACTTC.

The rearrangement uses TRBV30 and TRBJ2-7; 7 bases agree with TRBD2. CDR1 and CDR2 from the germline V gene are GTSNPN and SVGIG (reference sequence). The CDR3 is 13 residues long. Unmatched junction bases numbered 6, after V lost 1 base and J lost 6 bases. CDR3 loop: CAWSGAGWAEQYF. For the CDR3, the DNA is TGTGCCTGGAGTGGAGCGGGATGGGCCGAGCAGTACTTC.